Given below is one T cell receptor beta chain in context. V shed 1 base and J shed 5 bases, with 8 bases lying between them. The germline CDR1 and CDR2 sequences are SGHTA and FQGTGA. The CDR3 sequence is 13 residues long. This specimen comes from a study of T-cell memory formation after mild COVID-19. TCRdb processed the 5' RACE reads anew with MiXCR; each CDR3 protein has one entry. Of more than 250,000 distinct CDR3 sequences detected, around 15% appear once; the ten largest clones hold more than 20%. This TCR came from a man between 18 and 29 years old who had mild COVID-19 (a few samples of this study predate the infection). Cell type and time point are not known. The sequencing input was PBMCs or a T cell subset sorted from them (not recorded which). The chain links TRBV7-3 to TRBJ1-1; D ambiguous. The CDR3 bases are TGTGCCAGCAGCTTAAATATGGTTACTGAAGCTTTCTTT. It specifies CASSLNMVTEAFF.